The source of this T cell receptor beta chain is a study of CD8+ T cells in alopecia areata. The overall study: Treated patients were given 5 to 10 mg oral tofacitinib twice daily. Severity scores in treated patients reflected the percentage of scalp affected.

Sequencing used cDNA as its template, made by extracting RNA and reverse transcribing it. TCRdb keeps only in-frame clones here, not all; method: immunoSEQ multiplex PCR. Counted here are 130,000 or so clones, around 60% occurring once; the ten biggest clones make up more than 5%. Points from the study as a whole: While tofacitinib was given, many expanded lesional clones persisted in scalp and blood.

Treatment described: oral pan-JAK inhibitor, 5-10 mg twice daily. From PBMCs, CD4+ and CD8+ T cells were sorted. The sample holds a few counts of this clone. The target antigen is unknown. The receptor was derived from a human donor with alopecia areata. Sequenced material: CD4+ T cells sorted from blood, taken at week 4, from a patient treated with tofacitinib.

This chain's CDR3 is CASRAIRGWEQYF. CDR3 DNA sequence: TGTGCCAGCAGGGCGATCCGTGGTTGGGAGCAGTACTTC. The chain links TRBV6-1 to TRBJ2-7; D is undetermined. CDR1 and CDR2 from the germline V gene are MNHNS and SASEGT. The ends were cut back, 6 bases at V and 7 bases at J, with 16 bases in the middle. The length of the CDR3 is 13 residues.